This TCR beta chain is from a study of T-cell reconstitution after alpha-beta-depleted transplantation in children. The V gene's germline CDR1 is SGHDN and CDR2 FVKESK. The CDR3 has 14 residues. V shed 2 bases and J shed 4 bases, with 11 bases lying between them. During its preparation, the TCRbeta library received unique molecular identifiers. TCRdb re-derived calls from the PCR reads in MiXCR, one entry per CDR3 protein. The table shows some 600,000 distinct CDR3 sequences, with around 13% occurring only once. This TCR derives from a male patient younger than 18 who had a stem cell transplant for acute myeloid leukemia, so the T cells may come from the graft donor. Sequences were derived from PBMCs, mostly from graft donor cells, sampled 360 days after TCRalphabeta/CD19-depleted stem cell transplant. V and J are TRBV14 and TRBJ1-2; D gene unclear. The CDR3 loop is CASSQKPALYGYTF. The CDR3 region has the DNA TGTGCCAGCAGCCAAAAGCCGGCCCTCTATGGCTACACCTTC.